The clone carrying this T cell receptor beta chain was seen a single time. Its antigen remains unidentified. Both about-4-week and about-12-week second-dose recipients were combined. Profiled with immunoSEQ multiplex PCR; TCRdb holds only in-frame clones, not every one. The sample yields some 81,000 clones, about 89% seen once. The data were taken from a study of T cell responses to AZD1222 COVID-19 vaccine. Points from the study as a whole: Unmutated variant regions are reportedly targeted by nearly half of spike-specific TCRs. Among vaccine-associated CD4 TCRs, coverage spanned spike, with dominance at 160-218 and 743-854.

Trimming removed 8 bases from V and 4 bases from J, with 12 bases in between. This CDR3 has 13 residues. Germline V gene sequence: CDR1 KGHSH, CDR2 LQKENI. This sequence joins TRBV18 and TRBJ1-5; D is possibly TRBD1 (6 bases). Sample: peripheral blood, taken 28 days after the second AZD1222 dose. The TCR comes from an adult who received the AZD1222 COVID-19 vaccine. The CDR3 region is CASTRTENQPQHF. The DNA of the CDR3 is TGTGCCAGCACGCGGACAGAGAATCAGCCCCAGCATTTT. Supplemented by reference TRBV18 and TRBJ1-5, the full variable domain reads NAGVMQNPRHLVRRRGQEARLRCSPMKGHSHVYWYRQLPEEGLKFMVYLQKENIIDESGMPKERFSAEFPKEGPSILRIQQVVRGDSAAYFCASTRTENQPQHFGDGTRLSIL.